The 19 T cell receptor beta chains below come from one sample, sequenced in a study of cytomegalovirus exposure and HLA in healthy donors (dated by TCRdb to the late 2010s). Libraries were built with the immunoSEQ multiplex PCR assay. For the multiplex PCR, a mixture combining 60 forward primers for TCR Vbeta segments and 13 reverse primers for TCR Jbeta segments was used. TCRdb took over this immuneACCESS table, retaining in-frame rearrangements with V and J assigned. Such tables are incomplete; in checked studies, under half of the missing clones stem from an unresolved V gene, and the remainder is unexplained. The sample data list 150,000 to 200,000 clones, and roughly 80% of these were observed just once. The ten largest clonotypes hold approximately 3% of the sample. Sequenced input: PBMCs. The receptor set was obtained from a male donor in good health and CMV-seronegative.

J is TRBJ1-2 and V is TRBV19; 10 bases line up with TRBD1. V gave up 8 bases and J gave up 4 bases; unmatched junction bases: 7. CDR3 length: 14 amino acids. CDR1 is LNHDA, CDR2 SQIVND, per germline (reference sequence). CDR3 amino acids: CASSPGQGSYGYTF. CDR3 bases: TGTGCCAGTTCTCCGGGACAGGGGAGCTATGGCTACACCTTC.

This sequence joins TRBV19 and TRBJ2-5, with TRBD2 matching 11 bases. V lost 1 base and J lost 5; bases outside the gene matches: 0. The germline CDR1 and CDR2 sequences are LNHDA and SQIVND (reference sequence). The CDR3 extends over 14 amino acids. CDR3 nucleotides: TGTGCCAGTAGTATAGGACTAGCGGGGGAGACCCAGTACTTC. Protein product: CASSIGLAGETQYF.

The chain is built from TRBV9 and TRBJ2-1; 13 bases are shared with TRBD2. Trimming cost V 2 bases and J 5 bases; bases outside gene matches: 1. The CDR3 loop spans 15 amino acids. CDR1 and CDR2 (germline): SGDLS, YYNGEE. The CDR3 sequence: CASSVGTSGDNEQFF. The CDR3 region has the DNA TGTGCCAGCAGCGTGGGGACTAGCGGGGACAATGAGCAGTTCTTC. Full variable domain (remainder filled in from reference TRBV9 and TRBJ2-1): DSGVTQTPKHLITATGQRVTLRCSPRSGDLSVYWYQQSLDQGLQFLIQYYNGEERAKGNILERFSAQQFPDLHSELNLSSLELGDSALYFCASSVGTSGDNEQFFGPGTRLTVL.

The rearrangement uses TRBV9 and TRBJ2-5, with D unresolved. This CDR3 comprises 14 residues. Trimming cost V 4 bases and J 0 bases, with 10 bases left between them. Germline assignment: CDR1 SGDLS and CDR2 YYNGEE. The CDR3 sequence is CASSFSHHQETQYF. The DNA of the CDR3 is TGTGCCAGCAGCTTCTCACACCACCAAGAGACCCAGTACTTC. Supplemented by reference TRBV9 and TRBJ2-5, the full variable domain reads DSGVTQTPKHLITATGQRVTLRCSPRSGDLSVYWYQQSLDQGLQFLIQYYNGEERAKGNILERFSAQQFPDLHSELNLSSLELGDSALYFCASSFSHHQETQYFGPGTRLLVL.

Only one count was recorded for this clone. V and J are TRBV29-1 and TRBJ1-4; 9 nucleotides agree with TRBD1. CDR1 and CDR2 from the germline V gene are SQVTM and ANQGSEA. The V segment lost 5 bases and the J segment 16 bases; nucleotides outside the gene matches: 14. CDR3 length equals 13 residues. CDR3 region: CSVMTGGGKSPFF. The CDR3 DNA reads as TGCAGCGTTATGACAGGGGGGGGGAAGTCGCCGTTTTTT.

The rearrangement joins TRBV7-9 to TRBJ2-7, with D perhaps matching TRBD1 (6 bases). With 5 bases removed from V and 1 base from J, the gap between germline ends came to 15 bases. Germline loops: CDR1 SEHNR, CDR2 FQNEAQ (reference sequence). This CDR3 region has 15 residues. The CDR3 here is CASSNNRALSYEQYF. In DNA form, the CDR3 reads TGTGCCAGCAGCAACAACAGGGCCCTATCCTACGAGCAGTACTTC.

The chain recombines TRBV7-9 with TRBJ2-3; 7 nucleotides match TRBD1. V gave up 6 bases and J gave up 1 base; unmatched junction bases: 7. This CDR3 is built from 15 residues. Germline loops: CDR1 SEHNR, CDR2 FQNEAQ (reference sequence). The CDR3 sequence: CASRFGTVGTDTQYF. CDR3 bases: TGTGCCAGCAGGTTCGGGACAGTCGGCACAGATACGCAGTATTTT.

CDR3 sequence: CASTRTGPRETQYF. The CDR3 nucleotides are TGTGCCAGCACGCGGACAGGGCCGAGGGAGACCCAGTACTTC. The J gene is TRBJ2-5, the V gene TRBV7-2, with TRBD1 matching over 8 bases. Trimming at V came to 7 bases and at J to 5 bases, leaving 9 bases not matched to a gene. The CDR3 runs 14 residues. Germline lookup yields CDR1 SGHTA and CDR2 FQGNSA.

The rearrangement uses TRBV6-1 and TRBJ1-5, with TRBD1 as a possible D gene (5 bases). V was cut by 6 bases and J by 7 bases, with 16 bases left in between. CDR1 is MNHNS and CDR2 is SASEGT in the germline V gene. This CDR3 contains 14 residues. This chain's CDR3 is CASRENSGKQPQHF. The CDR3 bases are TGTGCCAGCAGGGAAAATTCAGGGAAACAGCCCCAGCATTTT.

This clone was recorded once. The rearrangement links TRBV9 to TRBJ1-4; tentatively, D is TRBD1 (5 bases). CDR1 and CDR2 from the germline V gene are SGDLS and YYNGEE. The CDR3 loop spans 15 amino acids. V dropped 0 bases and J dropped 5 bases, with 11 bases sitting between them. CDR3 nucleotides: TGTGCCAGCAGCGTAGAGGGGAGGCCCAATGAAAAACTGTTTTTT. It codes for CASSVEGRPNEKLFF.

This clone showed up just a few times. One junction end disagrees with the germline gene, perhaps due to a read error. V gene TRBV7-9 combines with J gene TRBJ1-2; 10 nucleotides align to TRBD1. CDR3 length: 17 residues. CDR1 and CDR2 (germline): SEHNR, FQNEAQ (reference sequence). In nucleotides, the CDR3 is TGTTCCAGCAGCTTAATCAGTAGAGGACAGGGGGACGGGGGCTACACCTTC. This sequence encodes CSSSLISRGQGDGGYTF.

The chain combines TRBV28 with TRBJ2-7; 9 bases fit TRBD1. This CDR3 has 14 residues. V lost 3 bases to trimming and J lost 5 bases; unmatched junction nucleotides: 5. CDR1 is MDHEN, CDR2 SYDVKM, per germline. CDR3 DNA sequence: TGTGCCAGCAGTTTCCCCCGGGACAGGGACGAGCAGTACTTC. It is translated as CASSFPRDRDEQYF. The complete variable domain, with remaining parts taken from reference TRBV28 and TRBJ2-7, reads DVKVTQSSRYLVKRTGEKVFLECVQDMDHENMFWYRQDPGLGLRLIYFSYDVKMKEKGDIPEGYSVSREKKERFSLILESASTNQTSMYLCASSFPRDRDEQYFGPGTRLTVT.

The rearrangement uses TRBV28 and TRBJ2-7; tentative D call: TRBD2 (6 bases). The CDR3 has 13 residues. Trimming took 5 bases from V and 2 from J, leaving 10 bases between them. Germline V CDR1 and CDR2: MDHEN, SYDVKM. The CDR3 DNA sequence: TGTGCCAGCAGTCCCCCGGGAGCCTACGAGCAGTACTTC. Translation gives CASSPPGAYEQYF.

The chain has TRBV30 and TRBJ2-7; no clear D. With 3 bases removed from V and 1 base from J, the gap between germline ends came to 4 bases. The CDR3 totals 11 residues. CDR1 GTSNPN and CDR2 SVGIG come from the germline V gene (reference sequence). The CDR3 is CAWSGSYEQYF. In DNA form, the CDR3 reads TGTGCCTGGAGCGGTTCCTACGAGCAGTACTTC. Combining the CDR3 with reference TRBV30 and TRBJ2-7 gives the whole variable domain SQTIHQWPATLVQPVGSPLSLECTVEGTSNPNLYWYRQAAGRGLQLLFYSVGIGQISSEVPQNLSASRPQDRQFILSSKKLLLSDSGFYLCAWSGSYEQYFGPGTRLTVT.

J is TRBJ1-2 and V is TRBV4-3, with a weak D call TRBD1 (5 bases). The germline V gene has CDR1 LGHNA and CDR2 YSLEER. V lost 0 bases and J lost 6, with 14 bases in between. This CDR3 region has 15 residues. The CDR3, as DNA: TGCGCCAGCAGCCAAGAGTGGAGCCAGGGCCATGGCTACACCTTC. Its translation is CASSQEWSQGHGYTF.

V is TRBV28 and J is TRBJ1-5, with D perhaps matching TRBD1 (5 bases). With 8 bases removed from V and 2 bases from J, the gap between germline ends came to 16 bases. Germline CDR1 is MDHEN and CDR2 is SYDVKM. The CDR3 loop spans 15 amino acids. In DNA form, the CDR3 reads TGTGCCAGCTTGAATGGGGGGATAGGCAATCAGCCCCAGCATTTT. This encodes CASLNGGIGNQPQHF.

The table lists this clone with a few counts. The chain carries TRBV19 and TRBJ1-2, with D uncertain. V was cut by 2 bases and J by 4 bases, with 8 bases left in between. Germline V gene sequence: CDR1 LNHDA, CDR2 SQIVND (reference sequence). The length of the CDR3 is 13 residues. The chain's CDR3 is CASSIMNFYGYTF. The CDR3 coding sequence is TGTGCCAGTAGTATAATGAACTTCTATGGCTACACCTTC. The full variable domain, rest sourced from reference TRBV19 and TRBJ1-2, is DGGITQSPKYLFRKEGQNVTLSCEQNLNHDAMYWYRQDPGQGLRLIYYSQIVNDFQKGDIAEGYSVSREKKESFPLTVTSAQKNPTAFYLCASSIMNFYGYTFGSGTRLTVV.

The chain employs TRBV7-9 and TRBJ2-3; weak D call: TRBD2 (5 bases). V was cut by 11 bases and J by 3 bases, with 27 bases left in between. Germline CDR1 SEHNR, CDR2 FQNEAQ (reference sequence). The CDR3 consists of 17 residues. The CDR3 loop is CAAEVGASPLRTDTQYF. The CDR3 DNA is TGTGCCGCTGAGGTTGGTGCTAGCCCCCTCCGAACAGATACGCAGTATTTT.

This chain connects TRBV2 to TRBJ1-4; D might be TRBD1 (5 bases). The CDR3 length is 14 residues. In germline, CDR1 is SNHLY, CDR2 FYNNEI. V was clipped by 7 bases and J by 3 bases, with 12 bases between them. The CDR3 DNA follows: TGTGCCAGCAACCGGGGAGGGGCTAATGAAAAACTGTTTTTT. It yields the protein CASNRGGANEKLFF.